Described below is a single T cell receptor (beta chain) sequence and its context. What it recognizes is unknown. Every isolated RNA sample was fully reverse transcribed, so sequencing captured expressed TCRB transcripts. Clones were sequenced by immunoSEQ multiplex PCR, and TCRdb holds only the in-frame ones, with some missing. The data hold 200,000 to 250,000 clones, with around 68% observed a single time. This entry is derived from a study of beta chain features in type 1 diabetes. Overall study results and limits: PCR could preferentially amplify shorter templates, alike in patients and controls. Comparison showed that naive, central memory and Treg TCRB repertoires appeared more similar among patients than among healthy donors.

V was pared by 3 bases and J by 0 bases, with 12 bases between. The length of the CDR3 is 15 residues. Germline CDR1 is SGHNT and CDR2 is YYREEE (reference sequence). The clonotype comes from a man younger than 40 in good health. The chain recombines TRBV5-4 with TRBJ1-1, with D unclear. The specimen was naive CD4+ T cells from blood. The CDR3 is CASSSKSTVNTEAFF. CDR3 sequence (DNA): TGTGCCAGCAGCTCCAAGTCCACAGTGAACACTGAAGCTTTCTTT. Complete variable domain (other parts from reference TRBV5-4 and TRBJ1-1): ETGVTQSPTHLIKTRGQQVTLRCSSQSGHNTVSWYQQALGQGPQFIFQYYREEENGRGNFPPRFSGLQFPNYSSELNVNALELDDSALYLCASSSKSTVNTEAFFGQGTRLTVV.